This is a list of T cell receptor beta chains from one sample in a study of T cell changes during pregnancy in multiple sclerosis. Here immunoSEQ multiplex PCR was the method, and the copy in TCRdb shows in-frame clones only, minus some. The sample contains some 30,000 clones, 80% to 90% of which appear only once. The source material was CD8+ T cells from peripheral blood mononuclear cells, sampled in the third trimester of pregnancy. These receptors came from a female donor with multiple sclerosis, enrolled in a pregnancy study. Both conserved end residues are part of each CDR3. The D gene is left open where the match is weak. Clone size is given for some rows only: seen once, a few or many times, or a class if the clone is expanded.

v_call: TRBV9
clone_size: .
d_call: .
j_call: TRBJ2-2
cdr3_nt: TGTGCCAGCAGCGTAGAAGCCAGGGGAAGCACCGGGGAGCTGTTTTTT
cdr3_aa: CASSVEARGSTGELFF

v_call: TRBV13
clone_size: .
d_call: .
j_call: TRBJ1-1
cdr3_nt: TGTGCCAGCAGCTTAAACGATGACAGTGAAGCTTTCTTT
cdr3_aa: CASSLNDDSEAFF

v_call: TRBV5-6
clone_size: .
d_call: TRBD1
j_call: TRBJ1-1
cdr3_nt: TGTGCCAGCAGTCCACCCAGGGGGCGAGCTTTCTTT
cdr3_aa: CASSPPRGRAFF

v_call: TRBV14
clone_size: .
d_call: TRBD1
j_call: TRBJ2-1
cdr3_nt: TGTGCCAGCAGCCAAGATGACCAGGGGGATGAGCAGTTCTTC
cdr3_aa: CASSQDDQGDEQFF

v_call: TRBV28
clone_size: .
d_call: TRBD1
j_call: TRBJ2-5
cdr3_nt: TGTGCCAGCAGTTTAAGATACAGGGGTAGTAAGGAGACCCAGTACTTC
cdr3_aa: CASSLRYRGSKETQYF

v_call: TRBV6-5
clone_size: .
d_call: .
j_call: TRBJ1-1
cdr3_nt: TGTGCCAGCAGTTATGAGGGGAACACTGAAGCTTTCTTT
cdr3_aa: CASSYEGNTEAFF

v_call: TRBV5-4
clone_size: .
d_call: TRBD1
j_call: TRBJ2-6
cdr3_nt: TGTGCCAGCAGCGAAGAGCCTCGGACAGGGTCTGGGGCCAACGTCCTGACTTTC
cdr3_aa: CASSEEPRTGSGANVLTF

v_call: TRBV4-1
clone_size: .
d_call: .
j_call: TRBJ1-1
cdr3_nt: TGCGCCAGCAGCCAAGAGGTGGGGCGGAAGACTGAAGCTTTCTTT
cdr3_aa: CASSQEVGRKTEAFF

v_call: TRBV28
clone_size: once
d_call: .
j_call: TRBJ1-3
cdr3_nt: TGTGCCAGCAGTTTGGAGGGAAAACGAAACACCATATATTTT
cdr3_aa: CASSLEGKRNTIYF

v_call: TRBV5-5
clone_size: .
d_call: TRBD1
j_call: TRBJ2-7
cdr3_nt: TGTGCCAGCAGCTACGCACAGGGGCGCTCCTACGAGCAGTACTTC
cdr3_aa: CASSYAQGRSYEQYF

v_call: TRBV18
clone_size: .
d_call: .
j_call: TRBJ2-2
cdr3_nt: TGTGCCAGCTCACCACCGTATCACGGAGCCACCGGGGAGCTGTTTTTT
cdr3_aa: CASSPPYHGATGELFF

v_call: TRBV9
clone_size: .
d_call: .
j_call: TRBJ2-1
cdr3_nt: TGTGCCAGCAGCTCCCCGGTCTCCGGGAACGGGCTCGACTCCTACAATGAGCAGTTCTTC
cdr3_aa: CASSSPVSGNGLDSYNEQFF

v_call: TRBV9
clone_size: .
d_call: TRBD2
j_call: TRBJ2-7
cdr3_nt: TGTGCCAGCAGCGCACTAGCGGGAGACTACGAGCAGTACTTC
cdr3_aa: CASSALAGDYEQYF

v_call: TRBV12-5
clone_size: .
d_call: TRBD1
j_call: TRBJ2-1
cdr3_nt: TGTGCTAGTGGTGTCGGGACAGCTCTTAGTGAGCAGTTCTTC
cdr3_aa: CASGVGTALSEQFF

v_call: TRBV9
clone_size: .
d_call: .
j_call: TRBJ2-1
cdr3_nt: TGTGCCAGCAGCGTAAACTCGAGGGAGCAGTTCTTC
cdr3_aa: CASSVNSREQFF

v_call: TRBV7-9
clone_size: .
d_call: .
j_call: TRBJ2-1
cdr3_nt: TGTGCCAGCAGCTTAGTTGCGGGGCAGAGAAATGAGCAGTTCTTC
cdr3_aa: CASSLVAGQRNEQFF

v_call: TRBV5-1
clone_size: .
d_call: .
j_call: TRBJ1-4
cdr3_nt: TGCGCCAGCAGCCTGGGAGGCGTCAGCCGAATTTCAACTAATGAAAAACTGTTTTTT
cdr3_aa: CASSLGGVSRISTNEKLFF

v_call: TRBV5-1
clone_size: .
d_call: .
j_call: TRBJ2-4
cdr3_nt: TGCGCCAGCCTTCCCTCGTTAGCCAAAAACATTCAGTACTTC
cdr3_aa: CASLPSLAKNIQYF

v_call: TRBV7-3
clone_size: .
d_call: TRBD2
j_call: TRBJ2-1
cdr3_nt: TGTGCCAGCAGCTTAGATAGCGGGAACGCTGAGCAGTTCTTC
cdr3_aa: CASSLDSGNAEQFF

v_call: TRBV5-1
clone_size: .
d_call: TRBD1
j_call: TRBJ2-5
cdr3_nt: TGCGCCAGCAGCGCCGGGACAGGGGTCTACCAAGAGACCCAGTACTTC
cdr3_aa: CASSAGTGVYQETQYF

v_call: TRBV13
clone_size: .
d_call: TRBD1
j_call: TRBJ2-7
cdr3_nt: TGTGCCAGCAGCTCATCCGGGACAGGTTACTACGAGCAGTACTTC
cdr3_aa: CASSSSGTGYYEQYF

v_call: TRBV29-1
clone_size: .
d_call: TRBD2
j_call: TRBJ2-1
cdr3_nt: TGCAGCGTTGAAGACCGAAGACTAGCGGGAGTCATCTGGGTTGATGAGCAGTTCTTC
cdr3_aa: CSVEDRRLAGVIWVDEQFF

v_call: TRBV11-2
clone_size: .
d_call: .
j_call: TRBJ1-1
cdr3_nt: TGTGCCAGCAGCTCAGACTGGAGCACTGAAGCTTTCTTT
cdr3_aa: CASSSDWSTEAFF

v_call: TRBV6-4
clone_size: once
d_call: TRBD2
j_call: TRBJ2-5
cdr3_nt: TGTGCGAGGATAAGGACTAGCGGGGGGGCCGAGACCCAGTACTTC
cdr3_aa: CARIRTSGGAETQYF

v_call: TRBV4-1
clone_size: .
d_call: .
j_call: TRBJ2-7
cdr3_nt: TGCGCCAGCAGCCAAGTTGGCGGTTCCTACGAGCAGTACTTC
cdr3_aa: CASSQVGGSYEQYF

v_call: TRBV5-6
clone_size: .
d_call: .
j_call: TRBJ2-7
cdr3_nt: TGTGCCAGCAGCTTCCAAGCGGGCCTCTCCTACGAGCAGTACTTC
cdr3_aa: CASSFQAGLSYEQYF

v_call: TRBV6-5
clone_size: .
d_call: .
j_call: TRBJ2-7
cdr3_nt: TGTGCCAGCAGTCCCGACAGGTACTACGAGCAGTACTTC
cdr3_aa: CASSPDRYYEQYF

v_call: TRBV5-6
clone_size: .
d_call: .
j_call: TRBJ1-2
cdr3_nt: TGTGCCAGCAACTTTAGGGGTCGGAGTTTACTTGGCTACACCTTC
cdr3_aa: CASNFRGRSLLGYTF

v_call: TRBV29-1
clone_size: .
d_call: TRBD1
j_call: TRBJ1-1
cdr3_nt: TGCAGCTCTGGCAGGGACAGGGAGTTTTTCTTT
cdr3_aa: CSSGRDREFFF

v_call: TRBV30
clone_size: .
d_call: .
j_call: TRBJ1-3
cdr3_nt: TGTGCCTGGCCTACTGGAAACACCATATATTTT
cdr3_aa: CAWPTGNTIYF

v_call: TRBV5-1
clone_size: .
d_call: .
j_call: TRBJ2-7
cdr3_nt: TGCGCCAGCAGCTCCAGGAACGGGGATAACTACGAGCAGTACTTC
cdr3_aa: CASSSRNGDNYEQYF

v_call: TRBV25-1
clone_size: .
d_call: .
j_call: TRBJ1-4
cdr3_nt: TGTGCCAGCAGTCAGATAACTAATGAAAAACTGTTTTTT
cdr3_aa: CASSQITNEKLFF

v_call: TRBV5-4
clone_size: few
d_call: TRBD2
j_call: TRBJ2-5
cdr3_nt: TGTGCCAGCGCCCCGTCGGGGAGGGGCCGGGAGACCCAGTACTTC
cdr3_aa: CASAPSGRGRETQYF

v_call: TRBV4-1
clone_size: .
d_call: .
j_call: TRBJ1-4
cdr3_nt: TGCGCCAGCAGCCCACAGGAAAATTACGAAAAACTGTTTTTT
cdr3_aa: CASSPQENYEKLFF

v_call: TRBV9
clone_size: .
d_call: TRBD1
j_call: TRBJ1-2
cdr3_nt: TGTGCCAGCAGCGCCGGGACAGGGTACACCTTC
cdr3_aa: CASSAGTGYTF

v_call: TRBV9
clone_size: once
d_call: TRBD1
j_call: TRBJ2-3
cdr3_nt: TGTGCCAGCAGCCGAGGGACAGAAGCGCAGTATTTT
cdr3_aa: CASSRGTEAQYF

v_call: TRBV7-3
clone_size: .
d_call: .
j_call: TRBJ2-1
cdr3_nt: TGTGCCAGCAGCTTAAGCACCTCCAGGGGCTATGAGCAGTTCTTC
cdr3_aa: CASSLSTSRGYEQFF

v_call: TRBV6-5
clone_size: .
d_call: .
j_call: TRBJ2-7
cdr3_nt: TGTGCCAGCAGTTACTCCTTCGCAGGGGCAACCTACGAGCAGTACTTC
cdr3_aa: CASSYSFAGATYEQYF